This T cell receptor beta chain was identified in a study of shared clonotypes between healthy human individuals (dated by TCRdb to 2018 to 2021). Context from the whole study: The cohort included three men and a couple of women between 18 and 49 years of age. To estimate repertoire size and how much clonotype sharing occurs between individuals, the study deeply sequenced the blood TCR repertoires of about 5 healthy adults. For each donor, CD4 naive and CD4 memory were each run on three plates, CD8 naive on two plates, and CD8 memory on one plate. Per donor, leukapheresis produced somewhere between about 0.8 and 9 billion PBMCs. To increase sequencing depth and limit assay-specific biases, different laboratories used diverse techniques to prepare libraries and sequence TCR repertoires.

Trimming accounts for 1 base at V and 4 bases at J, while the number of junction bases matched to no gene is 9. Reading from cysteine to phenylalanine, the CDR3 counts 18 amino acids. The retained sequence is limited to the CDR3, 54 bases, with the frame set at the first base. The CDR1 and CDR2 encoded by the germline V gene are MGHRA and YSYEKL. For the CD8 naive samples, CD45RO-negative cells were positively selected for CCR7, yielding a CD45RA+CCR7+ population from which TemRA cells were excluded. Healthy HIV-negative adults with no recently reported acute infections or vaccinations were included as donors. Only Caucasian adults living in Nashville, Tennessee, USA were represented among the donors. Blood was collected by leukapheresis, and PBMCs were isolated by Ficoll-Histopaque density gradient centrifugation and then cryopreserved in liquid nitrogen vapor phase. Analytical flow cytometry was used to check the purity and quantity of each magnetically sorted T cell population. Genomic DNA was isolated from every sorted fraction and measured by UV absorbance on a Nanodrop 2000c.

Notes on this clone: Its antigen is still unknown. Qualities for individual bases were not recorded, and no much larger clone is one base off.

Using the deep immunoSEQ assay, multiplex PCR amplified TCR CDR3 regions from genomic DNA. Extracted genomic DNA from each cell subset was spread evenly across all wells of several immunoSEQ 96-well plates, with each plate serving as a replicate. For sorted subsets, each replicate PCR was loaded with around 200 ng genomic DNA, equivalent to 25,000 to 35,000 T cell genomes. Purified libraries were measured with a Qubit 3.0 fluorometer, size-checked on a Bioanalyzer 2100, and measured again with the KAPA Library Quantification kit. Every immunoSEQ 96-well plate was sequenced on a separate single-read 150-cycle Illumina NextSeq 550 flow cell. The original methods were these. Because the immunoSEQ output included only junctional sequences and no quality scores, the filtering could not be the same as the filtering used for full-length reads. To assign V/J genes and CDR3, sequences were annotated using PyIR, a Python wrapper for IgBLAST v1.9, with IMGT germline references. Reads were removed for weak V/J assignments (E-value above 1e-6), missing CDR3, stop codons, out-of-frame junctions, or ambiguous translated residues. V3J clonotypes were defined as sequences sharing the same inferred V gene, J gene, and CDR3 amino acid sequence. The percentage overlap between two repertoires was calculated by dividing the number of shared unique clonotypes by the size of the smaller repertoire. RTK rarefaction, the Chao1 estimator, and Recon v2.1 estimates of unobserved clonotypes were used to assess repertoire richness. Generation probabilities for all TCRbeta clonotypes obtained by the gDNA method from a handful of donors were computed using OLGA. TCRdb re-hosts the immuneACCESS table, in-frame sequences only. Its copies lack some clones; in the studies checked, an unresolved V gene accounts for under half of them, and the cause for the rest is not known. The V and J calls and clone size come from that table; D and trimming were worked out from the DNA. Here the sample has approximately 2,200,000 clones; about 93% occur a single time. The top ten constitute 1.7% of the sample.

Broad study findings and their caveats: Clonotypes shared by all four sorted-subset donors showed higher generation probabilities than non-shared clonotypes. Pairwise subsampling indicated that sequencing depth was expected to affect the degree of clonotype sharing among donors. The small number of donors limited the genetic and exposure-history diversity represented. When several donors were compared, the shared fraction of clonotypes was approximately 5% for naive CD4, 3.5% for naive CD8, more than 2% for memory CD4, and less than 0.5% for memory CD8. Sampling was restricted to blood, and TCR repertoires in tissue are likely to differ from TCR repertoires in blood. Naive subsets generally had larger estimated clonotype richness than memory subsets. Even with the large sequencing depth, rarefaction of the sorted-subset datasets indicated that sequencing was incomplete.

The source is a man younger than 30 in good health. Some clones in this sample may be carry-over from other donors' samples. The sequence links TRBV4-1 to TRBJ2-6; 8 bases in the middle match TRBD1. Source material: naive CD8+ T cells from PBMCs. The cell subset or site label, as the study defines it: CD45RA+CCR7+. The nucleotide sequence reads TGCGCCAGCAGCCAAGGCAGGGGGCCTGCCTCGGGGGCCAACGTCCTGACTTTC. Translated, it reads CASSQGRGPASGANVLTF.